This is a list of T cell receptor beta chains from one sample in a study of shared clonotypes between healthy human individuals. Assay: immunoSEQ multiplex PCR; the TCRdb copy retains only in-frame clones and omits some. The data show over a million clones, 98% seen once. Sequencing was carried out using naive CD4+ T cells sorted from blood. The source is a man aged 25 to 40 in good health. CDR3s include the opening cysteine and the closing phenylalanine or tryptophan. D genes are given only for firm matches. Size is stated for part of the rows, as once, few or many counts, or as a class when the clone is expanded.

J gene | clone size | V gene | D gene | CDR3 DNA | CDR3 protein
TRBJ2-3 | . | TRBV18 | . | TGTGCCAGCTCACCGGGAGCTAGCACAGATACGCAGTATTTT | CASSPGASTDTQYF
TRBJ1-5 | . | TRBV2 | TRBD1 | TGTGCCAGCAGTAAAGACAGGGGTGATCAGCCCCAGCATTTT | CASSKDRGDQPQHF
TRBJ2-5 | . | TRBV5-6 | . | TGTGCCAGCAGCAGCGGGCCTTTAGAGACCCAGTACTTC | CASSSGPLETQYF
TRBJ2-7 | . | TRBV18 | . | TGTGCCAGCTCACCACCGCTAGTAATCTCGCACTACGAGCAGTACTTC | CASSPPLVISHYEQYF
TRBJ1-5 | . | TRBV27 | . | TGTGCCAGCAGTTTTTCCAGGCTCCGGCCCCAGCATTTT | CASSFSRLRPQHF
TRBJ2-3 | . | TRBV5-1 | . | TGCGCCAGCAGCCCCGGACAGTTCACAGATACGCAGTATTTT | CASSPGQFTDTQYF
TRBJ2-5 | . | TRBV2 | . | TGTGCCAGCATTGGCAGTACTCAAGAGACCCAGTACTTC | CASIGSTQETQYF
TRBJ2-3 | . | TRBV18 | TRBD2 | TGTGCCAGCTCACCATTTACTAGCGGGATTGGTGCAGATACGCAGTATTTT | CASSPFTSGIGADTQYF
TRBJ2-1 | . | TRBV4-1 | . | TGCGCCAGCAGCCGGGAACAGGAACGCGAGCAGTTCTTC | CASSREQEREQFF
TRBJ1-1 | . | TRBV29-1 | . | TGCAGCGTCTCTGACGGTATGAACACTGAAGCTTTCTTT | CSVSDGMNTEAFF
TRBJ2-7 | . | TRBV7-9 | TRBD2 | TGTGCCAGCAGCCCGACGGGACTAGCGGGAGGTGGAAGGTACGAGCAGTACTTC | CASSPTGLAGGGRYEQYF
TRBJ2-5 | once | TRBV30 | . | TGTGCCTGGAGCGCAATGACAGGTCTCCAAGAGACCCAGTACTTC | CAWSAMTGLQETQYF
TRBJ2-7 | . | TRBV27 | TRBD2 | TGTGCCAGCAGTTTATTAGCGGGAGCAGTGGGGGAGCAGTACTTC | CASSLLAGAVGEQYF
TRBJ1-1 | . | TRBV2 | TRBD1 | TGTGCCAGCAGGGGACAGGGGGCGATGAGGACTGAAGCTTTCTTT | CASRGQGAMRTEAFF
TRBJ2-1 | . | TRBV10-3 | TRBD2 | TGTGCCATCAGCCCGGTCAGGACTAGATCCCATGAGCAGTTCTTC | CAISPVRTRSHEQFF
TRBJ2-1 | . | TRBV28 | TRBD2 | TGTGCCAGCAGCCCGGGACTAGCGATAAACAATGAGCAGTTCTTC | CASSPGLAINNEQFF
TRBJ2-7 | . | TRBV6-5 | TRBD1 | TGTGCCAGCAGTTACGGACAGGGGCCCTACGAGCAGTACTTC | CASSYGQGPYEQYF
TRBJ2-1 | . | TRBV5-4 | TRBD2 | TGTGCCAGCAGTTCCAGACTAGCGGGAGTGGTTAATGAGCAGTTCTTC | CASSSRLAGVVNEQFF
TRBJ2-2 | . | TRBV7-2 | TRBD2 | TGTGCCAGCAGCCGGGGACTAGCGGGAGGCACCGGGGAGCTGTTTTTT | CASSRGLAGGTGELFF
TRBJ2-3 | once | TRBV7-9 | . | TGTGCCAGCAGCTTAGGCGTCTACACAGATACGCAGTATTTT | CASSLGVYTDTQYF
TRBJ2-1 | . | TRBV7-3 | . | TGTGCCAGCAGCGGCCGGGACCCCAGCTCCTACAATGAGCAGTTCTTC | CASSGRDPSSYNEQFF
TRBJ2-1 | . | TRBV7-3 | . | TGTGCCAGCAGCTTATCGGGCCCCAATGAGCAGTTCTTC | CASSLSGPNEQFF
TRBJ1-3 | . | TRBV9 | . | TGTGCCAGCAGCGTAGAGTTGCGGGGGTCAACCCCCACCAACACCATATATTTT | CASSVELRGSTPTNTIYF
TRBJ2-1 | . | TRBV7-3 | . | TGTGCCAGCAGCTTAAAACCCCGGGACAACACCAATGAGCAGTTCTTC | CASSLKPRDNTNEQFF
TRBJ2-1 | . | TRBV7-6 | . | TGTGCCAGCAGCTCAAAACCCCGGAATGAGCAGTTCTTC | CASSSKPRNEQFF
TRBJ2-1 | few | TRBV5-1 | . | TGCGCCAGCAGCTTGGACAATGAGCAGTTCTTC | CASSLDNEQFF
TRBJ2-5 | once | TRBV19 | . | TGTGCCAGTGGGTTAGGGGGGCTTCAAGAGACCCAGTACTTC | CASGLGGLQETQYF
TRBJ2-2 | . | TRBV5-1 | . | TGCGCCAGCAGCTTGGAGGGAGGCACCGGGGAGCTGTTTTTT | CASSLEGGTGELFF
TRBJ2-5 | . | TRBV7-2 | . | TGTGCCAGCAGCTTAGTCGGGAGAGGAGCACGGATGGGAGAGACCCAGTACTTC | CASSLVGRGARMGETQYF
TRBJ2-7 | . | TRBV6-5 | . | TGTGCCAGCAGTTACTCTCCTAGCGCCTACGAGCAGTACTTC | CASSYSPSAYEQYF
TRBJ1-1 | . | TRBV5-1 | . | TGCGCCAGCAGCAGAGGGACCTCCGAGAAAGCTTTCTTT | CASSRGTSEKAFF
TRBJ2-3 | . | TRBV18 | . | TGTGCCAGCTCTGAGGCAGTCGGGGATACGCAGTATTTT | CASSEAVGDTQYF
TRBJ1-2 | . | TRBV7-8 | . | TGTGCCAGCAGCTTAGGTGATACTAACTATGGCTACACCTTC | CASSLGDTNYGYTF
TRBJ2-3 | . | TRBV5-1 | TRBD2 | TGCGCCAGCAGCTTGGGCCTAGGTAGCGGGGGAGGAGATACGCAGTATTTT | CASSLGLGSGGGDTQYF
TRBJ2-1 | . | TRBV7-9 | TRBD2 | TGTGCCAGCAGTCACGCCGGGACTAGTAGACACAATGAGCAGTTCTTC | CASSHAGTSRHNEQFF
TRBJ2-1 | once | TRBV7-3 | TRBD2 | TGTGCCAGCAGTCTAGCGGGAGACGCCTACAATGAGCAGTTCTTC | CASSLAGDAYNEQFF
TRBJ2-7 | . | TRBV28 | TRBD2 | TGTGCCAGCAGTGCTTCGACTAGCGGGAGGGCCATCGACGAGCAGTACTTC | CASSASTSGRAIDEQYF
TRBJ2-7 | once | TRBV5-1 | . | TGCGCCAGCAGCAAAGTGAATTTTCGGGCTGACTACGAGCAGTACTTC | CASSKVNFRADYEQYF
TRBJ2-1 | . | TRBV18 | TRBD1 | TGTGCCAGCTCACCGACCCCGACACAGGGACAGGGGCCGTTCTTC | CASSPTPTQGQGPFF
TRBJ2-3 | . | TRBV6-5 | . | TGTGCCAGCAGCGCCCGACCAAGCGAAGATACGCAGTATTTT | CASSARPSEDTQYF